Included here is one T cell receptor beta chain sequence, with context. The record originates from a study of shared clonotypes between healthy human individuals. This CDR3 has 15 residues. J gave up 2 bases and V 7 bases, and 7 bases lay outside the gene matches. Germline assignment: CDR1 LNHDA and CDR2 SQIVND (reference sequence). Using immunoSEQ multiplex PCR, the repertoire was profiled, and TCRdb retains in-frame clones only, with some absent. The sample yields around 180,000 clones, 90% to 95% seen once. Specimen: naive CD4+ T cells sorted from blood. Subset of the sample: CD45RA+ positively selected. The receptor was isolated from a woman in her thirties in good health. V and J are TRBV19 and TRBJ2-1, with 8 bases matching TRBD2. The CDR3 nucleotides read TGTGCCAGTACCCAACTCGGGGGGGCCTACAATGAGCAGTTCTTC. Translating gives CASTQLGGAYNEQFF.